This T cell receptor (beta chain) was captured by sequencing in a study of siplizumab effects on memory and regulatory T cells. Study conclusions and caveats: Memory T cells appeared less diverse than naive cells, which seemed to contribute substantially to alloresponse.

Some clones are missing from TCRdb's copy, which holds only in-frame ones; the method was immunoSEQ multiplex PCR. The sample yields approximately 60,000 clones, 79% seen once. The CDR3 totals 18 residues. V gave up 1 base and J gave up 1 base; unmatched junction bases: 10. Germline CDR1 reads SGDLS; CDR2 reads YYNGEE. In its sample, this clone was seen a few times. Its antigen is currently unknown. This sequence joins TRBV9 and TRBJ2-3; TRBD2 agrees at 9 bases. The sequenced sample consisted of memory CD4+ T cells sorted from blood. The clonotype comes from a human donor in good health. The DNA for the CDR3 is TGTGCCAGCAGCGTAAGTCTAGCGGGGCGAACAGGCACAGATACGCAGTATTTT. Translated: CASSVSLAGRTGTDTQYF.